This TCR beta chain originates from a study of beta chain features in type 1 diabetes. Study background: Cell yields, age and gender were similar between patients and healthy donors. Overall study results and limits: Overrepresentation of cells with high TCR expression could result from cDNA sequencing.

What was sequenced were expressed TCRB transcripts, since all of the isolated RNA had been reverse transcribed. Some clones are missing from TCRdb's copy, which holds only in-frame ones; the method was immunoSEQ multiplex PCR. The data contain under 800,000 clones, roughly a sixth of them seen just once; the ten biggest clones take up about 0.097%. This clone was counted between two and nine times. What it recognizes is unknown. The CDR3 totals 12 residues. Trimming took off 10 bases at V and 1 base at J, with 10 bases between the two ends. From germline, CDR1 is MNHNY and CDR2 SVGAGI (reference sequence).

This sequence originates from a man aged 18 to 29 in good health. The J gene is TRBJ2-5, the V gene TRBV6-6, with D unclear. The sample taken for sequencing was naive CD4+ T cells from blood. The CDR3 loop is CAIGWTQETQYF. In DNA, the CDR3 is TGTGCCATCGGATGGACCCAAGAGACCCAGTACTTC.